This T cell receptor beta chain was observed in a study of blood T cell repertoires in COVID-19. Study overall: Samples came from the United States, Italy and Spain, spanning acute and convalescent COVID-19.

Method: immunoSEQ multiplex PCR; TCRdb's copy keeps in-frame clones and lacks some. The sample consists of 240,000 or so clones, more than 75% of them appearing once. Germline loops: CDR1 SNHLY, CDR2 FYNNEI. This CDR3 has 15 amino acids. Germline trimming cut 5 bases from V and 2 bases from J; bases unmatched to any gene: 4. This sequence joins TRBV2 and TRBJ2-1, with TRBD2 matching 9 bases. This TCR was sampled from a woman between 40 and 55 years old with acute COVID-19. Material for sequencing was PBMCs or T cells enriched from blood (not recorded which). CDR3 in DNA: TGTGCCAGCAGTAGGGCGGGAGGGCCCTACAATGAGCAGTTCTTC. The encoded protein is CASSRAGGPYNEQFF.